This T cell receptor beta chain was found in a study of OX40 agonist ivuxolimab in advanced cancers. Regarding the study as a whole: Among patients with partial responses at 0.1-3.0 mg/kg, clonal expansion was among the lowest. A proportion of nonresponders additionally exhibited low normalized T-cell clonal expansion. CD8+ T cells were the subset that, on average, had more expanded clones than CD4+.

As for this clone: Its antigen is unknown.

The CDR3 runs 16 residues. The ends were cut back, 9 bases at V and 5 bases at J, with 25 bases in the middle. Assay: immunoSEQ multiplex PCR; the TCRdb copy retains only in-frame clones and omits some. This sample has 37,000 or so clones; 82% occur once, and the top ten carry 1.5% to 2%. The V gene is TRBV5-3, the J gene TRBJ2-3; TRBD2 is a possible D gene (7 bases). TRBV5-3 is identified as an open reading frame with a role that is uncertain. This sequence originates from an adult with an advanced solid tumor such as melanoma, head and neck, liver or kidney cancer. Sequenced material: CD4+ or CD8+ T cells sorted from blood, taken in a trial of the OX40 agonist ivuxolimab. The chain's CDR3 is CATQTGRWGGIDTQYF. CDR3 coding DNA: TGTGCCACCCAAACCGGGAGGTGGGGGGGCATAGATACGCAGTATTTT.